The 21 T cell receptor beta chains reported below all come from one sample, sequenced in a study of shared clonotypes between healthy human individuals. The data were produced by immunoSEQ multiplex PCR, yet TCRdb's version contains in-frame clones alone and is incomplete. Among about 2.1 million clones listed, about 92% were seen once. Naive CD8 isolation took CD45RO-negative cells positively selected for CCR7 and excluded terminally differentiated effector memory CD45RA+ cells. The sample comprised naive CD8+ T cells from PBMCs. The origin of the receptors is a man between 18 and 29 years old in good health. Some clones in this sample may be carry-over from other donors' samples.

This clone was found once. This sequence joins TRBV6-1 and TRBJ2-3; the match to TRBD1 covers 10 bases. The CDR3 loop spans 16 amino acids. Per the germline V gene, CDR1 is MNHNS and CDR2 is SASEGT. Trimming cost V 4 bases and J 5 bases; bases outside gene matches: 9. CDR3 residues: CASSGRDRGSIDTQYF. DNA of the CDR3: TGTGCCAGCAGTGGACGGGACAGGGGAAGTATAGATACGCAGTATTTT.

The gene calls are TRBV9 and TRBJ2-1; 9 bases match TRBD2. J lost 6 bases, V lost 0 bases, and 7 bases had no gene match. CDR1 and CDR2 from the germline V gene are SGDLS and YYNGEE. The CDR3 totals 16 residues. The CDR3 sequence: CASSVGGRALINEQFF. For the CDR3, the DNA is TGTGCCAGCAGCGTAGGCGGGAGGGCCCTAATCAATGAGCAGTTCTTC.

The V call is TRBV7-9, the J call TRBJ1-1; D is possibly TRBD1 (6 bases). The CDR3 totals 14 residues. Germline loops: CDR1 SEHNR, CDR2 FQNEAQ (reference sequence). The V end was cut by 6 bases, the J end by 8 bases, with 19 bases between. The CDR3 DNA is TGTGCCAGCAGTCACAGAGAGGGGCAGGGGGAAGCTTTCTTT. Its translation: CASSHREGQGEAFF.

The rearrangement links TRBV7-3 to TRBJ2-2; D remains ambiguous. V was shortened by 1 base and J by 4 bases, with 10 bases between the two germline ends. This CDR3 region has 15 residues. Germline V gene data show CDR1 as SGHTA and CDR2 as FQGTGA. The CDR3 reads CASSLMGLVTGELFF. Written as DNA, the CDR3 is TGTGCCAGCAGCTTAATGGGCTTAGTCACCGGGGAGCTGTTTTTT.

The V and J genes are TRBV7-9 and TRBJ2-2; D is unclear. The V end was cut by 5 bases, the J end by 2 bases, with 12 bases between. The CDR3 runs 15 residues. Per the germline V gene, CDR1 is SEHNR and CDR2 is FQNEAQ (reference sequence). CDR3 in amino acids: CASSPRWGNTGELFF. The CDR3 bases are TGTGCCAGCAGCCCCCGATGGGGAAACACCGGGGAGCTGTTTTTT.

This chain uses TRBV6-6 with TRBJ2-7, with D tentatively TRBD1 or TRBD2 (5 bases each). The CDR3 length is 15 residues. Germline CDR1 and CDR2: MNHNY and SVGAGI (reference sequence). V shed 0 bases and J shed 6 bases, with 15 bases lying between them. CDR3 DNA: TGTGCCAGCAGTTACTCCCGAGGGGTCACGGGCGAGCAGTACTTC. This sequence encodes CASSYSRGVTGEQYF.

V is TRBV23-1 and J is TRBJ2-7; 7 bases map to TRBD2. TRBV23-1 is filed as an ORF, its function uncertain. There are 13 residues in the CDR3. With V trimmed by 7 bases and J by 0 bases, 3 bases remained unmatched. This CDR3 is CASTRTSSYEQYF. The CDR3 DNA is TGCGCCAGCACCCGGACTAGCTCCTACGAGCAGTACTTC.

J is TRBJ2-7 and V is TRBV28; 8 positions agree with TRBD2. Germline V CDR1 and CDR2: MDHEN, SYDVKM. CDR3 length equals 16 residues. The V gene end was trimmed by 5 bases and the J gene end by 0 bases; junction bases not matched to a gene: 9. As DNA, the CDR3 is TGTGCCAGCAGTCCCACCGGCCTAGCGGGCTCCTACGAGCAGTACTTC. It is translated as CASSPTGLAGSYEQYF.

V is TRBV28 and J is TRBJ1-2; 8 bases map to TRBD1. The ends lost 6 bases at V and 4 bases at J; junction bases unmatched: 13. CDR1 is MDHEN and CDR2 is SYDVKM in the germline V gene. The CDR3 has 16 residues. CDR3 in amino acids: CASSPPRAGGLYGYTF. CDR3 sequence (DNA): TGTGCCAGCAGCCCACCCAGGGCAGGGGGCCTCTATGGCTACACCTTC.

V is TRBV9 and J is TRBJ1-2, with TRBD1 as a possible D gene (5 bases). The CDR3 loop spans 17 amino acids. The ends were cut back, 0 bases at V and 6 bases at J, with 21 bases in the middle. CDR1 SGDLS and CDR2 YYNGEE come from the germline V gene. In DNA form, the CDR3 reads TGTGCCAGCAGCGTAGCTCTTCGGGGGAAACACTTGGATGGCTACACCTTC. Translation: CASSVALRGKHLDGYTF. Filled out from reference TRBV9 and TRBJ1-2, the complete variable domain reads DSGVTQTPKHLITATGQRVTLRCSPRSGDLSVYWYQQSLDQGLQFLIQYYNGEERAKGNILERFSAQQFPDLHSELNLSSLELGDSALYFCASSVALRGKHLDGYTFGSGTRLTVV.

The chain recombines TRBV7-2 with TRBJ2-3; D is perhaps TRBD1 (6 bases). The CDR3 is 16 residues long. Trimming left V 4 bases short and J 2 bases short, with 16 bases between. Germline V CDR1 and CDR2: SGHTA, FQGNSA. This CDR3 is CASSYNQGGNTDTQYF. In DNA, the CDR3 is TGTGCCAGCAGCTATAATCAAGGGGGAAACACAGATACGCAGTATTTT. Combining the CDR3 with reference TRBV7-2 and TRBJ2-3 gives the whole variable domain GAGVSQSPSNKVTEKGKDVELRCDPISGHTALYWYRQSLGQGLEFLIYFQGNSAPDKSGLPSDRFSAERTGGSVSTLTIQRTQQEDSAVYLCASSYNQGGNTDTQYFGPGTRLTVL.

The chain carries TRBV28 and TRBJ1-1; TRBD1 might be the D (6 bases). This CDR3 has 12 residues. Germline CDR1 is MDHEN and CDR2 is SYDVKM. Trimming left V 4 bases short and J 4 bases short, with 7 bases between. The CDR3 coding sequence is TGTGCCAGCAGTTGGGGGCCCACTGAAGCTTTCTTT. Its translation is CASSWGPTEAFF.

The gene calls are TRBV28 and TRBJ1-5; 8 bases align to TRBD1. V lost 6 bases to trimming and J lost 11 bases; unmatched junction nucleotides: 9. Germline V CDR1 and CDR2: MDHEN, SYDVKM. This CDR3 has 13 amino acids. DNA for the CDR3: TGTGCCAGCAGGCTCGGGACAGGTAAGGCCCAGCATTTT. Translation gives CASRLGTGKAQHF.

This sequence joins TRBV10-3 and TRBJ2-3; D uncertain. The CDR3 consists of 15 residues. Germline CDR1 is ENHRY and CDR2 is SYGVKD. Trimming took off 6 bases at V and 0 bases at J, with 13 bases between the two ends. As DNA, the CDR3 is TGTGCCATCAGCGATACGATAGGTAGCACAGATACGCAGTATTTT. It encodes CAISDTIGSTDTQYF.

The chain combines TRBV6-5 with TRBJ2-1; the D gene is possibly TRBD1 (6 bases). CDR1 and CDR2 (germline): MNHEY, SVGAGI. Trimming pared 5 bases from V and 10 bases from J, leaving 9 bases between. The CDR3 sequence is 11 residues long. The CDR3 spells CASSPGAEQFF. The CDR3 nucleotides are TGTGCCAGCAGTCCAGGGGCGGAGCAGTTCTTC.

The CDR3 sequence: CASSNGQLNYGYTF. In nucleotides, the CDR3 is TGTGCCAGCAGTAACGGCCAGCTTAACTATGGCTACACCTTC. The chain couples TRBV27 to TRBJ1-2; D is ambiguous. Germline lookup yields CDR1 MNHEY and CDR2 SMNVEV (reference sequence). The CDR3 has 14 residues. V was trimmed by 5 bases and J by 1 base, leaving 11 bases between them.

The rearrangement joins TRBV9 to TRBJ2-3, with 10 bases that match TRBD1. The CDR3 extends over 15 amino acids. The V and J ends lost 4 bases and 2 bases, in that order; junction bases with no gene match: 4. Germline V lookup: CDR1 SGDLS, CDR2 YYNGEE. DNA for the CDR3: TGTGCCAGCAGCCCGACAGGGGGCATCACAGATACGCAGTATTTT. Encoded protein: CASSPTGGITDTQYF.

A few counts support this clone. As DNA, the CDR3 is TGTGCCAGCAGCTCGGGACTAGATCGCTACGAGCAGTACTTC. It is translated as CASSSGLDRYEQYF. V and J are TRBV7-8 and TRBJ2-7, with 8 bases that match TRBD2. Germline lookup yields CDR1 SGHVS and CDR2 FQNEAQ. V shed 4 bases and J 3 bases; nucleotides not matched to a gene: 5. The CDR3 is 14 residues long. The complete variable domain, with remaining parts taken from reference TRBV7-8 and TRBJ2-7, reads GAGVSQSPRYKVAKRGQDVALRCDPISGHVSLFWYQQALGQGPEFLTYFQNEAQLDKSGLPSDRFFAERPEGSVSTLKIQRTQQEDSAVYLCASSSGLDRYEQYFGPGTRLTVT.

Notes on this clone: At the DNA level, this CDR3 is encoded by other sequences in the same sample as well. The chain links TRBV11-2 to TRBJ2-7; D is unresolved. The CDR3 sequence is 15 residues long. Trimming shortened V by 1 base and J by 1 base, and 11 bases separated the two germline ends. Germline loops: CDR1 SGHAT, CDR2 FQNNGV. CDR3 sequence (DNA): TGTGCCAGCAGCTTAGGAGCAGGTCCTTCCTACGAGCAGTACTTC. Residues: CASSLGAGPSYEQYF.

The chain has TRBV2 and TRBJ2-1; tentatively, D is TRBD1 or TRBD2 (5 bases each). Germline-derived CDR1 and CDR2 are SNHLY and FYNNEI. Trimming took 6 bases from V and 9 from J, leaving 24 bases between them. The CDR3 is made up of 16 amino acids. This CDR3 is CASSPFVGTGRGEQFF. For the CDR3, the DNA is TGTGCCAGCAGCCCATTTGTGGGAACGGGAAGGGGTGAGCAGTTCTTC.

CDR3: CASSQDAGGFSNEQFF. The CDR3 DNA is TGCGCCAGCAGCCAAGATGCGGGAGGGTTTAGCAATGAGCAGTTCTTC. The chain combines TRBV4-3 with TRBJ2-1, with 9 bases that match TRBD2. The CDR3 totals 16 residues. Germline trimming cut 0 bases from V and 6 bases from J; bases unmatched to any gene: 6. Germline loops: CDR1 LGHNA, CDR2 YSLEER.